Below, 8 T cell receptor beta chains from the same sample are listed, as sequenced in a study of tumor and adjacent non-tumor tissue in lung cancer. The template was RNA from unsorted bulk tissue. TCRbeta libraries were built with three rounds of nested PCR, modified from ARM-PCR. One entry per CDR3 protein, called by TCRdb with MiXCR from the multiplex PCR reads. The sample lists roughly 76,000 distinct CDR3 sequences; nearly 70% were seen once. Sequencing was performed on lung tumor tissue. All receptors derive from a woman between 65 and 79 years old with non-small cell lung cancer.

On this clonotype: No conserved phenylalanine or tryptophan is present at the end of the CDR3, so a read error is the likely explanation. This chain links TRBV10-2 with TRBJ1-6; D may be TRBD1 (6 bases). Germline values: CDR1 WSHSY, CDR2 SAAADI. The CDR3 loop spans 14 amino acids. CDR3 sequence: CASSAWQGNPPLHI. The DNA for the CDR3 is TGCGCGAGCAGTGCTTGGCAGGGGAACCCACCCCTCCACATT.

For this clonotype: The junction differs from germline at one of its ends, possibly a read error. CDR3 in amino acids: CTWSGGFYGYTF. In DNA, the CDR3 is TGTACCTGGAGTGGAGGGTTCTACGGCTACACCTTC. This chain links TRBV30 with TRBJ1-2; D is unresolved. The CDR3 sequence is 12 residues long. Germline CDR1 is GTSNPN and CDR2 is SVGIG (reference sequence). The whole variable domain, remainder taken from reference TRBV30 and TRBJ1-2, is SQTIHQWPATLVQPVGSPLSLECTVEGTSNPNLYWYRQAAGRGLQLLFYSVGIGQISSEVPQNLSASRPQDRQFILSSKKLLLSDSGFYLCTWSGGFYGYTFGSGTRLTVV.

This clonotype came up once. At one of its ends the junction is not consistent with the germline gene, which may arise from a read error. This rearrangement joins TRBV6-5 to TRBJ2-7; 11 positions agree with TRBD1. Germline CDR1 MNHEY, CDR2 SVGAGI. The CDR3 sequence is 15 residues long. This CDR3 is CDSSYTGQGARRQYF. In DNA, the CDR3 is TGTGACAGCAGTTACACCGGACAGGGGGCGCGTAGGCAGTACTTC.

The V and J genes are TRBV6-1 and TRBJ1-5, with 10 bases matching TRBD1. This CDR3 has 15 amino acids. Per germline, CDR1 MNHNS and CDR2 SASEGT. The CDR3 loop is CISSPAGTGVQPQHF. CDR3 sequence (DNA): TGTATCAGCAGTCCCGCCGGGACAGGGGTTCAGCCCCAGCATTTT.

CDR3 DNA sequence: TGCGCCAGCACCCTGAATGGGAGGGGGGACAATGAGCAGTTCTTC. As protein: CASTLNGRGDNEQFF. V gene TRBV4-1 combines with J gene TRBJ2-1; possible D gene TRBD2, 7 bases. CDR1 is MGHRA and CDR2 is YSYEKL in the germline V gene. The CDR3 sequence is 15 residues long. V lost 7 bases to trimming and J lost 5 bases, with 18 bases between them.

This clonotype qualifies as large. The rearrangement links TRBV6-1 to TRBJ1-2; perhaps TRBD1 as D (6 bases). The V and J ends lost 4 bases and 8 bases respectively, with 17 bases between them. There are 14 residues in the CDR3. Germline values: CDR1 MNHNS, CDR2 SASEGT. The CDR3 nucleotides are TGTGCCAGCAGTGTGAACAGGGACGATCGGGGCTACACCTTC. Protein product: CASSVNRDDRGYTF.

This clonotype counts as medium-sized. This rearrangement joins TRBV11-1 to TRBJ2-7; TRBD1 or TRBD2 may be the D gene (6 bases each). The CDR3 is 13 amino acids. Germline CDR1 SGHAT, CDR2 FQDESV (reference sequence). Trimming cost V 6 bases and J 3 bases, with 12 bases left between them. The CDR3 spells CASRLRDNYEQYF. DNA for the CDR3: TGTGCCAGCAGGTTGCGGGACAACTACGAGCAGTACTTC.

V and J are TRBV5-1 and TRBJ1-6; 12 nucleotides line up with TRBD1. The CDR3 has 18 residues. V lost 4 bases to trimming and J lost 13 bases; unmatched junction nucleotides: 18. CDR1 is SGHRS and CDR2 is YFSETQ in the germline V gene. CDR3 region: CASSVGTGGEPGATPLHF. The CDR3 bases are TGCGCCAGCAGCGTGGGGACAGGGGGCGAACCGGGGGCAACTCCCCTCCACTTT.